The clone carrying this T cell receptor beta chain has only a few counts. Its target is not known. This CDR3 contains 10 residues. The V gene lost 9 bases and the J gene lost 7 bases, with 10 bases spanning the gap. Germline V gene data show CDR1 as SNHLY and CDR2 as FYNNEI. One entry per CDR3 protein results from TCRdb running MiXCR on the reads. The data contain around 900,000 distinct CDR3 sequences, approximately 31% of them singletons. This sample stems from a study of T cell repertoires in cytomegalovirus infection. Whole-study results and caveats: Dominating the ex vivo response were TCR beta clonotypes that were CMV-specific and HLA-C-restricted. The cumulative frequency of public TCR beta families identified carriers of CMV plus the relevant HLA.

V gene TRBV2 combines with J gene TRBJ2-7; tentative D call: TRBD2 (6 bases). This sequence was found in a human donor in good health (CMV status not recorded). Some clones in this sample may be carry-over from other donors' samples. This sample comprised cultured CD8+ T cells from PBMCs, obtained from culture after CMV antigen stimulation. CDR3 in amino acids: CASPGEEQYV. The CDR3, as DNA: TGTGCCAGTCCGGGGGAGGAGCAGTACGTC.